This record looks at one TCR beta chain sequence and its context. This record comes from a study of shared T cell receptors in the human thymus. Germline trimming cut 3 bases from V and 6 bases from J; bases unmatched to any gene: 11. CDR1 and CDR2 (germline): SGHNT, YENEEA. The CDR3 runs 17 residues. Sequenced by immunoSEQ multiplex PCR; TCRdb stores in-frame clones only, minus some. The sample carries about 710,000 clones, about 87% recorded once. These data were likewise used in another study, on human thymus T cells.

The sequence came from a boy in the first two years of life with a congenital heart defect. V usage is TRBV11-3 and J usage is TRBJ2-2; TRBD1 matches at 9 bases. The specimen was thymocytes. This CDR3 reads CASSFRSGTGKPGELFF. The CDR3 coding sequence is TGTGCCAGCAGCTTTAGAAGCGGGACAGGGAAACCCGGGGAGCTGTTTTTT. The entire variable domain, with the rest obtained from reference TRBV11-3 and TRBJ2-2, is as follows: EAGVVQSPRYKIIEKKQPVAFWCNPISGHNTLYWYLQNLGQGPELLIRYENEEAVDDSQLPKDRFSAERLKGVDSTLKIQPAELGDSAVYLCASSFRSGTGKPGELFFGEGSRLTVL.